The rows below give T cell receptor beta chains drawn from one sample of a study of T cells in Graves' hyperthyroidism and ophthalmopathy. One entry per CDR3 protein, called by TCRdb with MiXCR from the multiplex PCR reads. Of about 600,000 distinct CDR3 sequences in the sample, more than 14% were seen once. The source material was blood. The receptors derive from a woman aged 45-59 years with Graves' ophthalmopathy. Each CDR3 is given with its conserved first and last residue. D genes are given only for firm matches. Only some rows state a clone size, as once, few, many or a class for expanded clones.

d_call j_call v_call clone_size cdr3_length cdr3_aa cdr3_nt
TRBD1 TRBJ1-1 TRBV2 once 13 CASRQGANTEAFF TGTGCCAGCAGGCAGGGGGCTAACACTGAAGCTTTCTTT
NA TRBJ1-1 TRBV11-3 many 13 CASSPDRMGEAFF TGTGCCAGCAGCCCCGACCGAATGGGTGAAGCTTTCTTT
NA TRBJ2-3 TRBV7-2 NA 16 CASSILGGNGADTQYF TGTGCCAGCAGCATTCTGGGCGGGAACGGCGCAGATACGCAGTATTTT
TRBD2 TRBJ2-1 TRBV7-9 many 16 CASTSGRSGSYNEQFF TGTGCCAGTACTAGCGGGAGATCGGGGTCCTACAATGAGCAGTTCTTC
NA TRBJ2-3 TRBV7-6 once 13 CASVDRHTDTQYF TGTGCCAGCGTGGACAGACACACAGATACGCAGTATTTT
NA TRBJ1-4 TRBV6-1 few 13 CASSSGGTEKLFF TGTGCCAGCAGTTCTGGGGGTACTGAAAAACTGTTTTTT
NA TRBJ2-5 TRBV28 many 15 CASRIPRGNQETQYF TGTGCCAGCAGGATCCCAAGGGGTAACCAAGAGACCCAGTACTTC
NA TRBJ2-2 TRBV6-1 few 15 CASSPRRVSTGELFF TGTGCCAGCAGCCCAAGACGGGTCAGCACCGGGGAGCTGTTTTTT
TRBD2 TRBJ2-2 TRBV20-1 NA 16 CSAFGGGLAGLGELFF TGCAGTGCCTTCGGTGGGGGACTAGCGGGACTCGGGGAGCTGTTTTTT
NA TRBJ2-3 TRBV7-9 NA 16 CASSPRQSDYTDTQYF TGTGCCAGCAGCCCCAGACAGTCAGATTACACAGATACGCAGTATTTT
NA TRBJ1-2 TRBV7-9 many 12 CASSLSLNGYTF TGTGCCAGCAGCTTATCGTTGAATGGCTACACCTTC
NA TRBJ2-7 TRBV30 many 16 CAWWAPQGTGEDEQYF TGTGCCTGGTGGGCCCCCCAGGGGACTGGAGAGGACGAGCAGTACTTC
TRBD1 TRBJ2-7 TRBV6-6 NA 14 CASSYTDRNYEQYF TGTGCCAGCAGTTACACGGACAGGAACTACGAGCAGTACTTC
TRBD1 TRBJ1-6 TRBV27 many 14 CASSRDSYNSPLHF TGTGCCAGCAGCCGGGACAGCTATAATTCACCCCTCCACTTT
NA TRBJ2-1 TRBV6-2/TRBV6-3 many 14 CASSYSGSNNEQFF TGTGCCAGCAGTTACAGTGGATCCAACAATGAGCAGTTCTTC
NA TRBJ2-5 TRBV4-2 NA 18 CASSQEIRGLAGVETQYF TGTGCCAGCAGCCAAGAAATCAGGGGGCTAGCGGGTGTTGAGACCCAGTACTTC
NA TRBJ2-5 TRBV11-2 once 14 CASSTIGGRETQYF TGTGCCAGCAGCACAATCGGGGGACGAGAGACCCAGTACTTC
NA TRBJ1-1 TRBV11-2 NA 14 CASSLVAGGSEAFF TGTGCCAGCAGCTTAGTGGCGGGAGGGTCTGAAGCTTTCTTT
NA TRBJ2-2 TRBV25-1 NA 13 CASRTTGTGELFF TGTGCCAGCAGAACGACAGGCACCGGGGAGCTGTTTTTT
TRBD1 TRBJ1-6 TRBV4-1 NA 18 CASSQALHSGTVNSPLHF TGCGCCAGCAGCCAAGCCCTGCATTCCGGGACAGTTAATTCACCCCTCCACTTT
NA TRBJ1-4 TRBV7-2 few 15 CASSFGQPTNEKLFF TGTGCCAGCAGCTTCGGGCAGCCAACTAATGAAAAACTGTTTTTT
TRBD2 TRBJ2-2 TRBV28 NA 16 CASSRTSGWNTGELFF TGTGCCAGCAGTAGGACTAGCGGTTGGAACACCGGGGAGCTGTTTTTT
NA TRBJ2-3 TRBV30 many 13 CAWSPGVTGTQYF TGTGCCTGGAGCCCCGGGGTTACGGGTACGCAGTATTTT
NA TRBJ2-5 TRBV29-1 NA 9 CSDGETQYF TGCAGCGACGGGGAGACCCAGTACTTC
TRBD1 TRBJ2-1 TRBV10-3 NA 13 CAIRQGPDNEQFF TGTGCCATTAGACAGGGACCGGACAATGAGCAGTTCTTC
NA TRBJ2-7 TRBV7-9 many 14 CASSWTASSYEQYF TGTGCCAGCAGCTGGACGGCGAGCTCCTACGAGCAGTACTTC
NA TRBJ1-1 TRBV2 many 14 CASSFSDGNTEAFF TGTGCCAGCAGTTTTTCCGACGGGAACACTGAAGCTTTCTTT
TRBD2 TRBJ2-1 TRBV27 many 18 CASSLEWREASSYNEQFF TGTGCCAGCAGTTTGGAATGGCGGGAGGCCAGCTCCTACAATGAGCAGTTCTTC
NA TRBJ2-2 TRBV5-6 few 13 CASSLESPGELFF TGTGCCAGCAGCTTAGAGAGCCCCGGGGAGCTGTTTTTT
TRBD2 TRBJ2-7 TRBV5-1 NA 16 CASSYPPTSGSYEQYF TGTGCCAGCAGTTACCCCCCCACTAGCGGGAGTTACGAGCAGTACTTC
TRBD1 TRBJ1-2 TRBV28 many 16 CASSPGGGTDIYGYTF TGTGCCAGCAGTCCAGGGGGAGGGACAGATATCTATGGCTACACCTTC
NA TRBJ2-7 TRBV20-1 many 14 CSARISAASYEQYF TGCAGTGCTAGAATCTCGGCAGCCTCCTACGAGCAGTACTTC
NA TRBJ2-1 TRBV7-3 few 14 CASSLTALNNEQFF TGTGCCAGCAGCTTAACGGCCCTTAACAATGAGCAGTTCTTC
NA TRBJ2-7 TRBV5-6 few 14 CASSFLLMDYEQYF TGTGCCAGCAGCTTTTTACTTATGGATTACGAGCAGTACTTC
NA TRBJ1-4 TRBV30 many 14 CAWTTGTGNEKLFF TGTGCCTGGACTACCGGGACCGGGAATGAAAAACTGTTTTTT
NA TRBJ2-1 TRBV4-3 few 17 CASSQETQGLPIPEQFF TGCGCCAGCAGCCAAGAAACCCAAGGACTCCCGATTCCTGAGCAGTTCTTC
TRBD1 TRBJ2-7 TRBV6-2/TRBV6-3 few 14 CASIQGRGRKLQYF TGTGCCAGCATCCAAGGCAGGGGGCGAAAGCTGCAGTACTTC
TRBD1 TRBJ1-2 TRBV4-1 NA 15 CASSRPGQGDYGYTF TGCGCCAGCAGCCGACCGGGACAGGGTGACTATGGCTACACCTTC